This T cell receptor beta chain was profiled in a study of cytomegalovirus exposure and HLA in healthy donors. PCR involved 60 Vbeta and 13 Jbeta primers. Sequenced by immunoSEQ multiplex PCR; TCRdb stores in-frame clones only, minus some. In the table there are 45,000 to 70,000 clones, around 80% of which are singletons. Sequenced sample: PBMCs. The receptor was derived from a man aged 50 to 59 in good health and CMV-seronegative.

CDR3 sequence reads: CASSLAGGRDTQYF. Written as DNA, the CDR3 is TGTGCCAGCAGCTTAGCCGGGGGAAGAGATACGCAGTATTTT. V is TRBV7-2 and J is TRBJ2-3, with TRBD2 as a possible D gene (6 bases). The CDR3 contains 14 residues. Germline lookup yields CDR1 SGHTA and CDR2 FQGNSA. V was trimmed by 0 bases and J by 5 bases, leaving 9 bases between them.